Listed here are 25 T cell receptor beta chains from one sample, sequenced in a study of neurological immune-mediated disorders (dated by TCRdb to the late 2010s). Libraries were constructed by 5' RACE. The reads were generated on an Illumina HiSeq 2500. The public reads were run again by TCRdb, first through fastp at Q25 and then through MiXCR, and only productive beta chains were kept. One record per CDR3 amino acid sequence lists the most common genes and DNA. Present in this sample are about 48,000 distinct CDR3 sequences, 9% to 12% of which were seen just once. Roughly 20% of the sample is held by the ten biggest clonotypes. Sequencing used PBMCs. These receptors came from a woman between 40 and 50 years old with HTLV-1-associated myelopathy (HAM/TSP).

The CDR3 DNA reads TGTGCCAGCATCAGCCATTCTGGGGCCAACGTCCTGACTTTC. It specifies CASISHSGANVLTF. V is TRBV19 and J is TRBJ2-6; D not certain. Looked up from germline, CDR1 is LNHDA and CDR2 is SQIVND (reference sequence). CDR3 length: 14 amino acids. The V and J ends lost 9 bases and 1 base respectively, with 10 bases between them.

This clonotype showed up many times. The chain links TRBV4-2 to TRBJ2-6; no clear D gene. This CDR3 spans 14 amino acids. From germline, CDR1 is LGHNA and CDR2 YNFKEQ. V was cut by 5 bases and J by 2 bases, with 7 bases left in between. The CDR3 reads CASSSRAGANVLTF. DNA for the CDR3: TGTGCCAGCAGCTCCCGAGCTGGGGCCAACGTCCTGACTTTC.

At least ten counts were recorded for this clonotype. The chain couples TRBV6-1 to TRBJ2-2, with D perhaps given as TRBD1 or TRBD2 (7 bases each). The CDR3 runs to 16 residues. The ends were cut back, 0 bases at V and 5 bases at J, with 13 bases in the middle. Germline V CDR1 and CDR2: MNHNS, SASEGT. Here the CDR3 DNA reads TGTGCCAGCAGTGAAGCTTCAGGGGGGGTAACCGGGGAGCTGTTTTTT. It encodes CASSEASGGVTGELFF.

The genes are TRBV5-1 and TRBJ2-1, with 11 bases that match TRBD2. The V and J ends lost 6 bases and 8 bases, in that order; junction bases with no gene match: 7. The CDR3 totals 14 residues. Germline values: CDR1 SGHRS, CDR2 YFSETQ. CDR3 in DNA: TGCGCCAGCAATCTTAGCGGGGGGGAAGATGAGCAGTTCTTC. This codes for CASNLSGGEDEQFF.

This clonotype was recorded many times. The gene calls are TRBV5-6 and TRBJ2-3; no clear D. Trimming stripped 0 bases from V and 0 bases from J, with 8 bases between. The germline CDR1 and CDR2 sequences are SGHDT and YYEEEE. The CDR3 contains 15 residues. For the CDR3, the DNA is TGTGCCAGCAGCTTGGGGACCCTGAGCACAGATACGCAGTATTTT. It codes for CASSLGTLSTDTQYF.

This clonotype was detected many times. The chain has TRBV6-5 and TRBJ2-2, with D unresolved. Germline assignment: CDR1 MNHEY and CDR2 SVGAGI. V gave up 0 bases and J gave up 4 bases, with 18 bases separating them. This CDR3 spans 18 amino acids. CDR3: CASSYSIPQVAPTGELFF. In DNA, the CDR3 is TGTGCCAGCAGTTACTCGATCCCCCAGGTTGCCCCCACCGGGGAGCTGTTTTTT.

This clonotype occurred many times. The rearrangement uses TRBV4-1 and TRBJ2-5, with D possibly being TRBD2 (6 bases). Trimming took off 4 bases at V and 5 bases at J, with 17 bases between the two ends. The germline gives CDR1 MGHRA, CDR2 YSYEKL. The CDR3 is 15 residues long. CDR3 in DNA: TGCGCCAGCAGCCCGCCGGGACTCGAGGGGGAGACCCAGTACTTC. It specifies CASSPPGLEGETQYF.

At least ten counts were recorded for this clonotype. CDR3 amino acids: CASSLWPGGYEQYF. CDR3 nucleotide sequence: TGTGCCAGCAGCTTGTGGCCAGGGGGCTACGAGCAGTACTTC. The chain uses TRBV5-6 and TRBJ2-7, with 7 bases fitting TRBD1. J gave up 3 bases and V 1 base, and 4 bases lay outside the gene matches. Germline CDR1 SGHDT, CDR2 YYEEEE. This CDR3 region has 14 residues. Complete variable domain (other parts from reference TRBV5-6 and TRBJ2-7): DAGVTQSPTHLIKTRGQQVTLRCSPKSGHDTVSWYQQALGQGPQFIFQYYEEEERQRGNFPDRFSGHQFPNYSSELNVNALLLGDSALYLCASSLWPGGYEQYFGPGTRLTVT.

At least ten counts were recorded for this clonotype. This chain connects TRBV12-3 or TRBV12-4 to TRBJ2-1; 8 bases align to TRBD2. V trimming: 6 bases; J trimming: 4 bases; junction bases outside the gene matches: 8. There are 15 residues in the CDR3. The CDR3 sequence: CASSLGLAGYNEQFF. CDR3 coding DNA: TGTGCCAGCAGCTTGGGGCTAGCGGGTTACAATGAGCAGTTCTTC.

Ten or more counts support this clonotype. The V and J genes are TRBV12-3 or TRBV12-4 and TRBJ1-5; D gene ambiguous. The CDR3 loop spans 14 amino acids. The V gene lost 7 bases and the J gene lost 0 bases, with 10 bases spanning the gap. This chain's CDR3 is CASTPGSSNQPQHF. CDR3 coding DNA: TGTGCCAGCACCCCGGGTAGTAGCAATCAGCCCCAGCATTTT.

Comments on this clonotype: This may be a read error: a much more frequent sequence differs by one nucleotide. This chain uses TRBV20-1 with TRBJ2-5; D might be TRBD2 (6 bases). V shed 1 base and J shed 2 bases, with 11 bases lying between them. The CDR3 is 14 amino acids. Germline loops: CDR1 DFQATT, CDR2 SNEGSKA (reference sequence). CDR3 amino acids: CSARVGGEQETQYF. The CDR3 nucleotides are TGCAGTGCTAGAGTCGGGGGTGAACAAGAGACCCAGTACTTC.

The table lists this clonotype with many counts. The chain is built from TRBV30 and TRBJ2-5; maybe TRBD2 (6 bases). CDR3 length equals 15 residues. V gave up 3 bases and J gave up 5 bases, with 19 bases separating them. Germline CDR1 reads GTSNPN; CDR2 reads SVGIG (reference sequence). CDR3 sequence: CAWSVSVGRLETQYF. For the CDR3, the DNA is TGTGCCTGGAGCGTCTCGGTGGGGAGGTTGGAGACCCAGTACTTC.

This clonotype was seen repeatedly, ten times or more. V usage is TRBV7-6 and J usage is TRBJ1-1; a possible D gene is TRBD1 (6 bases). V lost 3 bases and J 3 bases, leaving 8 bases between the germline ends. The CDR3 loop spans 13 amino acids. Germline V gene data show CDR1 as SGHVS and CDR2 as FNYEAQ. In DNA, the CDR3 is TGTGCCAGCAGCTTCGGGGGGCACACTGAAGCTTTCTTT. Its protein is CASSFGGHTEAFF. Supplemented by reference TRBV7-6 and TRBJ1-1, the full variable domain reads GAGVSQSPRYKVTKRGQDVALRCDPISGHVSLYWYRQALGQGPEFLTYFNYEAQQDKSGLPNDRFSAERPEGSISTLTIQRTEQRDSAMYRCASSFGGHTEAFFGQGTRLTVV.

This clonotype was observed many times. The chain has TRBV5-1 and TRBJ2-3, with TRBD2 identical over 11 bases. Germline V CDR1 and CDR2: SGHRS, YFSETQ. Trimming at V came to 4 bases and at J to 6 bases, leaving 10 bases not matched to a gene. The CDR3 is made up of 16 amino acids. The CDR3 loop reads CASSPSPSGGRDTQYF. CDR3 in DNA: TGCGCCAGCAGCCCGAGCCCTAGCGGGGGGCGGGATACGCAGTATTTT.

For this clonotype: This may be a read error, as it is one base from a much larger clone. The chain carries TRBV4-3 and TRBJ1-1; possible D gene TRBD1, 5 bases. The germline V gene has CDR1 LGHNA and CDR2 YSLEER. This CDR3 comprises 15 residues. The CDR3 DNA is TGCGCCAGCAGCCCGGGCGGGGGATTGAACACTGAATCTTTCTTT. Translation gives CASSPGGGLNTESFF.

The table lists this clonotype with many counts. The CDR3 bases are TGCGCCAGCAGCCAAGTCTTGGGGCCTTTGGGCGAAAAACTGTTTTTT. Translated: CASSQVLGPLGEKLFF. The rearrangement uses TRBV4-3 and TRBJ1-4, with D possibly being TRBD1 (5 bases). Trimming stripped 1 base from V and 8 bases from J, with 17 bases between. CDR3 length equals 16 residues. From germline, CDR1 is LGHNA and CDR2 YSLEER.

This clonotype was counted many times. This chain uses TRBV9 with TRBJ2-1; 12 nucleotides align to TRBD2. The CDR3 covers 16 residues. Germline lookup yields CDR1 SGDLS and CDR2 YYNGEE. V lost 3 bases and J lost 6; bases outside the gene matches: 7. The CDR3 nucleotides are TGTGCCAGCAGCGAGACTAGCGGGGGACCTCCCAATGAGCAGTTCTTC. Encoded protein: CASSETSGGPPNEQFF.

At least ten counts were recorded for this clonotype. V is TRBV5-1 and J is TRBJ1-6, with 11 bases that match TRBD1. The germline V gene encodes CDR1 SGHRS and CDR2 YFSETQ. The V segment lost 5 bases and the J segment 9 bases; nucleotides outside the gene matches: 4. This CDR3 has 14 residues. The CDR3 is CASRPGTGGSPLHF. In nucleotides, the CDR3 is TGCGCCAGCAGACCCGGGACAGGGGGTTCACCCCTCCACTTT.

The genes are TRBV6-4 and TRBJ2-2; tentatively, D is TRBD2 (5 bases). CDR3 length equals 13 residues. Per germline, CDR1 MRHNA and CDR2 SNTAGT. V lost 4 bases, J lost 7 bases, and 10 bases lay in between. CDR3 sequence (DNA): TGTGCCAGCAGTGGGGAGTTCGGCGGGGAGCTGTTTTTT. Translated, it gives CASSGEFGGELFF.

This clonotype occurred many times. The genes are TRBV12-3 or TRBV12-4 and TRBJ1-1, with D possibly matching TRBD1 (5 bases). V lost 8 bases and J 11 bases, leaving 18 bases between the germline ends. The CDR3 totals 12 residues. The CDR3 here is CASLGAPPFAFF. The DNA of the CDR3 is TGTGCCAGCCTTGGGGCACCCCCCTTCGCTTTCTTT.

This clonotype was counted at least ten times. The gene calls are TRBV6-5 and TRBJ2-1; tentative D call: TRBD1 (6 bases). The length of the CDR3 is 11 residues. Looked up from germline, CDR1 is MNHEY and CDR2 is SVGAGI. Between the trimmed V and J ends, which lost 8 bases and 5 bases, there was a span of 7 bases. The CDR3 protein is CASYRDNEQFF. DNA for the CDR3: TGTGCCAGCTACAGGGACAATGAGCAGTTCTTC.

This clonotype was seen at least ten times. The chain joins TRBV6-4 to TRBJ2-3; TRBD2 matches at 12 bases. This CDR3 is 16 amino acids long. The V and J ends lost 0 bases and 3 bases, in that order; junction bases with no gene match: 1. Looked up from germline, CDR1 is MRHNA and CDR2 is SNTAGT. CDR3 amino acids: CASSDSGTSGTDTQYF. In DNA, the CDR3 is TGTGCCAGCAGTGACTCTGGGACTAGCGGGACAGATACGCAGTATTTT.

This clonotype was recorded many times. The chain employs TRBV7-2 and TRBJ2-1, with D tentatively TRBD2 (7 bases). The V and J ends lost 1 base and 4 bases respectively, with 8 bases between them. CDR1 SGHTA and CDR2 FQGNSA come from the germline V gene. CDR3 size: 14 residues. This CDR3 is CASSLEGGYNEQFF. The CDR3 DNA is TGTGCCAGCAGCTTAGAGGGGGGGTACAATGAGCAGTTCTTC.

This clonotype was counted between two and nine times. The V call is TRBV20-1, the J call TRBJ2-3; maybe TRBD2 (5 bases). The CDR3 consists of 12 residues. The germline gives CDR1 DFQATT, CDR2 SNEGSKA (reference sequence). The V gene lost 3 bases and the J gene lost 5 bases, with 9 bases spanning the gap. The CDR3 DNA follows: TGCAGTGCTAGGGGAGCAAGAGATACGCAGTATTTT. Translated: CSARGARDTQYF.

This clonotype has a count of ten or more. This chain connects TRBV2 to TRBJ2-3; 7 bases match TRBD1. CDR3 size: 11 residues. With 3 bases clipped from V and 14 bases from J, the junction kept 5 bases outside the gene matches. Germline V CDR1 and CDR2: SNHLY, FYNNEI. CDR3 sequence: CASSEDRFAYF. The CDR3 nucleotides are TGTGCCAGCAGTGAGGACAGGTTTGCGTATTTT.